This T cell receptor beta chain was identified in a study of T cells in Graves' hyperthyroidism and ophthalmopathy. This clonotype showed up many times. From RNA transcripts, TCR beta CDR3 regions were amplified. In the first-round RT-PCR of the TCR CDR3, the HTBI primer set was used. TCRdb re-called the multiplex PCR reads with MiXCR, one entry per CDR3 protein. The data show hundreds of thousands of distinct CDR3 sequences, with more than 15% seen just once and roughly 14% held by the top ten. The authors deemed Graves' hyperthyroidism stable absent ophthalmopathy progression within 18 months. V was cut by 0 bases and J by 8 bases, with 10 bases left in between. CDR1 MNHEY and CDR2 SVGAGI come from the germline V gene. The CDR3 is 14 residues long.

Sequences were obtained from blood. The TCR comes from a young woman with Graves' hyperthyroidism. The chain recombines TRBV6-5 with TRBJ1-4; perhaps TRBD1 as D (5 bases). CDR3 amino acids: CASSYSGGEEKLFF. The CDR3 DNA sequence: TGTGCCAGCAGTTACTCCGGGGGAGAGGAAAAACTGTTTTTT.